This is a list of T cell receptor beta chains from one sample in a study of response to subunit inactivated influenza vaccine. TCRdb re-called the RT-PCR reads with MiXCR, one entry per CDR3 protein. The data show some 600,000 distinct CDR3 sequences, approximately 14% seen once. Here the sequenced sample was PBMCs from blood, taken roughly 15 days before vaccination. These receptors came from a man aged 50-59 years who received an inactivated influenza vaccine. Both conserved end residues are part of each CDR3. A D gene is named only where the DNA matches it firmly. Clone size is stated in some rows and not others, as once, few, many or a class when expanded.

J	size	D	V	CDR3	DNA
TRBJ2-1	.	.	TRBV11-2	CASSSLGPQNYNEQFF	TGTGCCAGCAGCTCCCTGGGACCTCAGAACTACAATGAGCAGTTCTTC
TRBJ2-5	.	TRBD1	TRBV5-1	CASSPMGQFIGETQYF	TGCGCCAGCAGCCCGATGGGACAGTTTATTGGTGAGACCCAGTACTTC
TRBJ2-1	few	TRBD2	TRBV29-1	CSVERSSGILVSYNEQFF	TGCAGCGTTGAACGGTCTAGCGGGATCTTGGTATCCTACAATGAGCAGTTCTTC
TRBJ2-1	few	TRBD1	TRBV6-2/TRBV6-3	CASSWGQGANNEQFF	TGTGCCAGCAGCTGGGGACAGGGGGCAAACAATGAGCAGTTCTTC
TRBJ2-2	many	TRBD1	TRBV10-3	CAISADRSPGELFF	TGTGCCATCAGTGCGGACAGGTCTCCCGGGGAGCTGTTTTTT
TRBJ2-4	few	.	TRBV29-1	CSVRTVLAKNIQYF	TGCAGCGTCAGGACTGTTTTAGCCAAAAACATTCAGTACTTC
TRBJ1-5	.	.	TRBV28	CASSYDTSGGQPQHF	TGTGCCAGCAGTTACGACACCTCTGGAGGTCAGCCCCAGCATTTT
TRBJ1-2	.	.	TRBV5-5	CASSLDGRTVGYTF	TGTGCCAGCAGCTTGGACGGGCGGACGGTTGGCTACACCTTC
TRBJ2-1	few	TRBD2	TRBV12-3/TRBV12-4	CASSPTGGDGNEQFF	TGTGCCAGCAGCCCTACGGGGGGAGATGGGAATGAGCAGTTCTTC
TRBJ2-5	.	TRBD2	TRBV3-1	CASSLRLAGSQETQYF	TGTGCCAGCAGCCTTCGACTAGCGGGGTCCCAAGAGACCCAGTACTTC
TRBJ2-5	.	TRBD2	TRBV4-1	CASSHPTSGRDQETQYF	TGCGCCAGCAGCCACCCGACTAGCGGGAGGGACCAAGAGACCCAGTACTTC
TRBJ2-7	few	TRBD1	TRBV7-2	CASTPGQGPYYEQYF	TGTGCCAGCACCCCGGGACAGGGACCTTACTACGAGCAGTACTTC
TRBJ2-1	.	.	TRBV4-3	CASSQETTTSSYNEQFF	TGCGCCAGCAGCCAAGAAACTACCACTAGCTCCTACAATGAGCAGTTCTTC
TRBJ1-3	many	.	TRBV20-1	CSARFQDGFNTIYF	TGCAGTGCTAGGTTCCAGGACGGGTTCAACACCATATATTTT
TRBJ2-3	.	TRBD2	TRBV29-1	CSVLGTSGHSTDTQYF	TGCAGCGTTCTTGGGACTAGCGGCCATAGCACAGATACGCAGTATTTT
TRBJ2-5	few	TRBD1	TRBV5-1	CASSPGQASETQYF	TGCGCCAGCAGCCCTGGACAGGCATCAGAGACCCAGTACTTC
TRBJ1-1	few	TRBD1	TRBV14	CASSPRGRLDTEAFF	TGTGCCAGCAGCCCCAGGGGGCGCTTGGACACTGAAGCTTTCTTT
TRBJ2-2	many	TRBD1	TRBV12-3/TRBV12-4	CASSPVGTANTGELFF	TGTGCCAGCAGTCCAGTGGGGACAGCGAACACCGGGGAGCTGTTTTTT
TRBJ2-5	.	TRBD2	TRBV15	CATSRGLLAGLQETQYF	TGTGCCACCAGCAGAGGACTACTAGCGGGGTTACAAGAGACCCAGTACTTC
TRBJ2-3	few	TRBD1	TRBV24-1	CATSLGTGSDTQYF	TGTGCCACCAGCCTCGGGACAGGGTCAGATACGCAGTATTTT
TRBJ1-6	few	.	TRBV27	CASSFRDGNSPLHF	TGTGCCAGCAGTTTTAGGGACGGAAATTCACCCCTCCACTTT
TRBJ2-3	.	.	TRBV6-2/TRBV6-3	CASSYGPGPSTDTQYF	TGTGCCAGCAGTTACGGTCCGGGTCCTAGCACAGATACGCAGTATTTT
TRBJ2-5	.	TRBD2	TRBV7-9	CASSWTSGKETQYF	TGTGCCAGCAGCTGGACTAGCGGAAAAGAGACCCAGTACTTC
TRBJ2-7	.	TRBD1	TRBV29-1	CSVAGTGYSYEQYF	TGCAGCGTAGCCGGGACAGGGTACTCCTACGAGCAGTACTTC
TRBJ2-7	.	TRBD2	TRBV20-1	CSATGTNDFYEQYF	TGCAGTGCTACCGGGACTAACGACTTCTACGAGCAGTACTTC
TRBJ1-4	few	.	TRBV4-2	CASSQDRKGDEKLFF	TGTGCCAGCAGCCAAGACCGGAAAGGGGATGAAAAACTGTTTTTT
TRBJ1-1	.	.	TRBV20-1	CSASRPRGGKGTEAFF	TGCAGTGCCAGTCGGCCCCGGGGGGGCAAAGGCACTGAAGCTTTCTTT
TRBJ2-3	.	.	TRBV7-2	CASTLGERSGTDTQYF	TGTGCCAGCACCCTCGGTGAGCGGAGTGGCACAGATACGCAGTATTTT
TRBJ2-3	few	.	TRBV4-2	CASSQETSSTDTQYF	TGTGCCAGCAGCCAAGAAACGAGTAGCACAGATACGCAGTATTTT
TRBJ1-4	once	TRBD1	TRBV11-2	CASSLDSLRGRVEKLFF	TGTGCCAGCAGCTTAGATTCGCTAAGGGGGCGCGTTGAAAAACTGTTTTTT
TRBJ2-1	.	.	TRBV6-5	CASSYSAGQRYNEQFF	TGTGCCAGCAGTTACTCCGCGGGACAGAGGTACAATGAGCAGTTCTTC
TRBJ1-2	.	.	TRBV6-5	CASSYSNTDYGYTF	TGTGCCAGCAGTTACTCCAACACAGACTATGGCTACACCTTC
TRBJ1-1	few	.	TRBV25-1	CASSDWGTGSNTEAFF	TGTGCCAGCAGTGACTGGGGGACGGGGAGCAACACTGAAGCTTTCTTT
TRBJ2-5	few	TRBD2	TRBV6-5	CASSYQNGGARETQYF	TGTGCCAGCAGTTACCAAAACGGGGGGGCCCGAGAGACCCAGTACTTC
TRBJ2-7	.	.	TRBV14	CASSHVGAGAYEQYF	TGTGCCAGCAGCCACGTAGGGGCCGGGGCCTACGAGCAGTACTTC
TRBJ1-2	.	.	TRBV28	CATNRASNYGYTF	TGTGCCACCAACAGAGCCTCTAACTATGGCTACACCTTC
TRBJ2-7	few	.	TRBV6-2/TRBV6-3	CATRPPSDGGNEQYF	TGTGCCACCAGACCTCCGTCGGACGGTGGGAACGAGCAGTACTTC
TRBJ2-7	many	.	TRBV6-6	CASSLTLAEQYF	TGTGCCAGCAGTTTGACGTTAGCCGAGCAGTACTTC
TRBJ2-3	.	.	TRBV4-2	CASSQAGTDITDTQYF	TGTGCCAGCAGCCAGGCCGGTACGGATATCACAGATACGCAGTATTTT
TRBJ1-2	.	.	TRBV28	CASSLRVGANYGYTF	TGTGCCAGCAGTTTACGTGTAGGAGCTAACTATGGCTACACCTTC
TRBJ1-2	.	.	TRBV7-2	CASDTGPPYGYTF	TGTGCCAGCGATACGGGGCCCCCCTATGGCTACACCTTC